Below are 24 T cell receptor beta chains sequenced from a single sample in a study of blood T cell repertoires in COVID-19. Sequencing was performed with immunoSEQ multiplex PCR; in TCRdb, only in-frame clones are kept and a portion is missing. The table records about 98,000 clones, 87% of them present only once. Sequencing was performed on peripheral blood. All receptors derive from a woman between 45 and 65 years old with COVID-19, enrolled during active disease.

Only a few counts were recorded for this clone. The CDR3 here is CAWSKLGTIIFF. For the CDR3, the DNA is TGTGCCTGGAGTAAATTAGGGACAATTATTTTCTTT. V and J are TRBV30 and TRBJ1-1; D perhaps matches TRBD1 (6 bases). From germline, CDR1 is GTSNPN and CDR2 SVGIG (reference sequence). This CDR3 is 12 amino acids long. The germline V and J ends were trimmed by 2 bases and 13 bases, with 17 bases remaining between them. The full variable domain, with the rest looked up from reference TRBV30 and TRBJ1-1, is SQTIHQWPATLVQPVGSPLSLECTVEGTSNPNLYWYRQAAGRGLQLLFYSVGIGQISSEVPQNLSASRPQDRQFILSSKKLLLSDSGFYLCAWSKLGTIIFFGQGTRLTVV.

This clone appeared once. This chain connects TRBV2 to TRBJ2-5, with D possibly being TRBD1 (5 bases). The CDR3 is made up of 16 amino acids. Trimming shortened V by 3 bases and J by 0 bases, and 14 bases separated the two germline ends. Germline loops: CDR1 SNHLY, CDR2 FYNNEI. CDR3 amino acids: CASSDPTEAYQETQYF. CDR3 DNA: TGTGCCAGCAGTGACCCGACAGAAGCTTACCAAGAGACCCAGTACTTC.

The chain uses TRBV4-3 and TRBJ2-7; TRBD2 might be the D (6 bases). The CDR3 has 14 residues. Trimming took off 1 base at V and 3 bases at J, with 10 bases between the two ends. Germline-derived CDR1 and CDR2 are LGHNA and YSLEER. CDR3 nucleotides: TGCGCCAGCAGCCAAGGTGGAGGGAGCTACGAGCAGTACTTC. This translates into CASSQGGGSYEQYF.

The rearrangement links TRBV4-1 to TRBJ2-5, with TRBD2 matching 7 bases. This CDR3 contains 15 residues. CDR1 MGHRA and CDR2 YSYEKL come from the germline V gene. The J segment lost 2 bases and the V segment lost 0 bases, leaving 3 bases of the junction unmatched. CDR3 DNA sequence: TGCGCCAGCAGCCAAGATAAGCGGGGACAAGAGACCCAGTACTTC. This encodes CASSQDKRGQETQYF.

The genes are TRBV3-1 (or the pseudogene TRBV3-2) and TRBJ2-5; perhaps TRBD1 as D (5 bases). The CDR3 has 14 residues. Trimming pared 2 bases from V and 5 bases from J, leaving 12 bases between. Germline CDR1 and CDR2: LGHDT and YNNKEL (reference sequence). CDR3 in amino acids: CASSQRGGHETQYF. DNA of the CDR3: TGTGCCAGCAGCCAAAGGGGTGGCCACGAGACCCAGTACTTC.

The chain has TRBV5-6 and TRBJ2-7; a possible D gene is TRBD1 (5 bases). The length of the CDR3 is 16 residues. Germline assignment: CDR1 SGHDT and CDR2 YYEEEE. Trimming left V 2 bases short and J 3 bases short, with 18 bases between. CDR3 in amino acids: CASSFLNMGQGYEQYF. The CDR3 coding sequence is TGTGCCAGCAGCTTTCTTAATATGGGCCAGGGCTACGAGCAGTACTTC.

This clone was seen a few times. The V gene is TRBV27, the J gene TRBJ2-7; 11 nucleotides align to TRBD1. CDR3 length equals 13 residues. CDR1 is MNHEY and CDR2 is SMNVEV in the germline V gene (reference sequence). The junction had 2 bases not matched to a gene; V was cut back by 4 bases and J by 6 bases. The CDR3 loop is CASSWGQGVEQYF. The CDR3 nucleotides are TGTGCCAGCAGTTGGGGACAGGGGGTCGAGCAGTACTTC.

The CDR3 loop reads CAISAGQFGTYEQYF. In DNA, the CDR3 is TGTGCCATCAGCGCGGGACAGTTTGGTACCTACGAGCAGTACTTC. The V gene is TRBV10-3, the J gene TRBJ2-7; perhaps TRBD1 as D (7 bases). V was clipped by 6 bases and J by 2 bases, with 17 bases between them. The CDR3 is 15 residues long. Germline CDR1 is ENHRY and CDR2 is SYGVKD.

The rearrangement links TRBV6-4 to TRBJ2-5; D might be TRBD1 (6 bases). Germline CDR1 is MRHNA and CDR2 is SNTAGT. The V and J ends lost 1 base and 7 bases respectively, with 13 bases between them. The CDR3 has 14 residues. CDR3 residues: CASSDLGTRGTQYF. The CDR3 DNA reads TGTGCCAGCAGTGACTTAGGGACAAGGGGGACCCAGTACTTC.

The V gene is TRBV5-8, the J gene TRBJ1-5; D not resolved. The V end was cut by 0 bases, the J end by 4 bases, with 5 bases between. This CDR3 comprises 13 residues. The germline V gene has CDR1 SGHTS and CDR2 YDEGEE. The CDR3 loop is CASSLGENQPQHF. For the CDR3, the DNA is TGTGCCAGCAGCTTGGGGGAGAATCAGCCCCAGCATTTT.

This chain uses TRBV30 with TRBJ2-5; 13 bases map to TRBD2. The germline gives CDR1 GTSNPN, CDR2 SVGIG (reference sequence). Trimming cost V 2 bases and J 2 bases; bases outside gene matches: 8. CDR3 length: 17 residues. The CDR3 here is CAWSLTLAGGPQETQYF. DNA of the CDR3: TGTGCCTGGAGTCTGACACTAGCGGGGGGGCCACAAGAGACCCAGTACTTC.

The chain links TRBV19 to TRBJ2-3, with TRBD2 as a possible D gene (6 bases). The CDR3 is made up of 13 amino acids. Germline V gene lookup returns CDR1 LNHDA and CDR2 SQIVND (reference sequence). The germline V and J ends were trimmed by 3 bases and 6 bases, with 10 bases remaining between them. CDR3 sequence: CASSIVGGDTQYF. CDR3 DNA sequence: TGTGCCAGTAGTATTGTTGGGGGGGATACGCAGTATTTT.

The chain has TRBV7-9 and TRBJ1-6; weak D call: TRBD1 (6 bases). V lost 4 bases and J 6 bases, leaving 13 bases between the germline ends. The germline CDR1 and CDR2 sequences are SEHNR and FQNEAQ (reference sequence). This CDR3 has 15 amino acids. CDR3 in DNA: TGTGCCAGCAGCTCACAGGGTACTGGTAATTCACCCCTCCACTTT. Its protein is CASSSQGTGNSPLHF.

This chain uses TRBV13 with TRBJ1-5; a possible D gene is TRBD1 (6 bases). Germline-derived CDR1 and CDR2 are PRHDT and FYEKMQ (reference sequence). Between the trimmed V and J ends, which lost 5 bases and 7 bases, there was a span of 12 bases. The length of the CDR3 is 13 residues. The CDR3 region is CASSVQGRQPQHF. In DNA form, the CDR3 reads TGTGCCAGCAGCGTACAGGGTCGGCAGCCCCAGCATTTT.

This chain uses TRBV13 with TRBJ1-2, with 7 bases aligning to TRBD1. This CDR3 comprises 16 residues. Germline CDR1 and CDR2: PRHDT and FYEKMQ (reference sequence). V gave up 5 bases and J gave up 4 bases; unmatched junction bases: 13. The CDR3 region is CASSPGRGGEGYGYTF. In DNA form, the CDR3 reads TGTGCCAGCAGCCCCGGAAGAGGGGGCGAGGGCTATGGCTACACCTTC.

This clone has only a few counts. V gene TRBV14 combines with J gene TRBJ2-7; maybe TRBD1 (6 bases). Trimming cost V 2 bases and J 4 bases, with 15 bases left between them. From germline, CDR1 is SGHDN and CDR2 FVKESK. The CDR3 totals 15 residues. The CDR3 DNA reads as TGTGCCAGCAGCCAACTCGGGACACCGATATACGAGCAGTACTTC. Its protein product is CASSQLGTPIYEQYF.

The rearrangement links TRBV2 to TRBJ1-2; the D gene is possibly TRBD1 (6 bases). This CDR3 contains 15 residues. The V end was cut by 5 bases, the J end by 6 bases, with 19 bases between. Germline loops: CDR1 SNHLY, CDR2 FYNNEI. In DNA form, the CDR3 reads TGTGCCAGCAGTATACGCCCGGGACAAGTCGATGGCTACACCTTC. Its protein is CASSIRPGQVDGYTF.

V usage is TRBV5-4 and J usage is TRBJ2-5; 8 nucleotides line up with TRBD1. V shed 4 bases and J 5 bases; nucleotides not matched to a gene: 7. Germline V lookup: CDR1 SGHNT, CDR2 YYREEE (reference sequence). The CDR3 has 14 amino acids. CDR3 sequence (DNA): TGTGCCAGCAGCGCGGGACAGGTCGAGGAGACCCAGTACTTC. As protein: CASSAGQVEETQYF.

This chain joins TRBV5-1 and TRBJ2-1; TRBD2 is a possible D gene (6 bases). Between the trimmed V and J ends, which lost 7 bases and 8 bases, there was a span of 22 bases. From germline, CDR1 is SGHRS and CDR2 YFSETQ. The CDR3 length is 15 residues. The CDR3 nucleotides read TGCGCCAGCCGCCAAGGGACTCTAAGATTCGATGAGCAGTTCTTC. Translation gives CASRQGTLRFDEQFF.

Written as DNA, the CDR3 is TGTGCCAGCAGCTTAGTCAGGGGGCAAGAGCAGTACTTC. Residues: CASSLVRGQEQYF. This chain joins TRBV11-2 and TRBJ2-7, with 8 positions matching TRBD1. This CDR3 comprises 13 residues. In germline, CDR1 is SGHAT, CDR2 FQNNGV. The junction had 3 bases not matched to a gene; V was cut back by 1 base and J by 7 bases. The complete variable domain, with remaining parts taken from reference TRBV11-2 and TRBJ2-7, reads EAGVAQSPRYKIIEKRQSVAFWCNPISGHATLYWYQQILGQGPKLLIQFQNNGVVDDSQLPKDRFSAERLKGVDSTLKIQPAKLEDSAVYLCASSLVRGQEQYFGPGTRLTVT.

V usage is TRBV29-1 and J usage is TRBJ2-2; tentatively, D is TRBD1 (6 bases). V was clipped by 7 bases and J by 4 bases, with 16 bases between them. Germline V lookup: CDR1 SQVTM, CDR2 ANQGSEA. The CDR3 totals 14 residues. The CDR3: CSAVPGHLTGELFF. The CDR3 nucleotides are TGCAGCGCTGTGCCGGGACACCTCACCGGGGAGCTGTTTTTT.

The chain joins TRBV28 to TRBJ2-3, with TRBD2 identical over 7 bases. The CDR3 sequence is 15 residues long. The germline V gene has CDR1 MDHEN and CDR2 SYDVKM. With V trimmed by 4 bases and J by 0 bases, 4 bases remained unmatched. CDR3 sequence reads: CASSSLAASTDTQYF. In DNA, the CDR3 is TGTGCCAGCAGTTCGCTAGCGGCTAGCACAGATACGCAGTATTTT.

The J gene is TRBJ1-1, the V gene TRBV30; D not certain. The V end lost 0 bases, the J end lost 2 bases, and 4 bases lay between the germline ends. Germline CDR1 and CDR2: GTSNPN and SVGIG (reference sequence). The CDR3 consists of 12 residues. The CDR3 reads CAWSVSNTEAFF. CDR3 sequence (DNA): TGTGCCTGGAGTGTGAGTAACACTGAAGCTTTCTTT.

The J gene is TRBJ1-5, the V gene TRBV19, with D unclear. Trimming took off 7 bases at V and 2 bases at J, with 27 bases between the two ends. Germline V gene lookup returns CDR1 LNHDA and CDR2 SQIVND (reference sequence). The CDR3 is 19 residues long. The CDR3: CASIATGALSTRRNQPQHF. The CDR3 DNA follows: TGTGCCAGTATCGCGACCGGAGCGCTAAGCACGAGGCGCAATCAGCCCCAGCATTTT.